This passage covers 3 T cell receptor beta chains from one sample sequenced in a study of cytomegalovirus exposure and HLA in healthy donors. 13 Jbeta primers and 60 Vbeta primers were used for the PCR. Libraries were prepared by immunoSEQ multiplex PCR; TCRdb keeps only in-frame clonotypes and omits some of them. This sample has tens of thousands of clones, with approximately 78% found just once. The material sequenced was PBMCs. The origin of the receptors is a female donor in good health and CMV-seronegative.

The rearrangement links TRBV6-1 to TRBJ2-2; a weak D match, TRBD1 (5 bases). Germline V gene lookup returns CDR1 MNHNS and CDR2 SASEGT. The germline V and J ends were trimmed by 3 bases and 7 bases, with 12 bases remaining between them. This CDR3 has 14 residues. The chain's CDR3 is CASSDRVMSGELFF. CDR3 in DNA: TGTGCCAGCAGTGACAGGGTAATGAGCGGGGAGCTGTTTTTT.

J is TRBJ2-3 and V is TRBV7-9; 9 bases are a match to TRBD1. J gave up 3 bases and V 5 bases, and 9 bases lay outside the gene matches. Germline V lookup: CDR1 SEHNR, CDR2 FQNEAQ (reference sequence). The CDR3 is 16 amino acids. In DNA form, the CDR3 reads TGTGCCAGCAGCACATTACAGGGGGCAGGGACAGATACGCAGTATTTT. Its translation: CASSTLQGAGTDTQYF. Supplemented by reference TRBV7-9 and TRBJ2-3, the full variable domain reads DTGVSQNPRHKITKRGQNVTFRCDPISEHNRLYWYRQTLGQGPEFLTYFQNEAQLEKSRLLSDRFSAERPKGSFSTLEIQRTEQGDSAMYLCASSTLQGAGTDTQYFGPGTRLTVL.

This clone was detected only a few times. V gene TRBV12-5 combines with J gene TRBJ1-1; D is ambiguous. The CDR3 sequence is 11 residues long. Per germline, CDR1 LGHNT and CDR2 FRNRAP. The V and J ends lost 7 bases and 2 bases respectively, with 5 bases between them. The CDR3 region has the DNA TGTGCTAGTGCTAGAAACACTGAAGCTTTCTTT. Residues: CASARNTEAFF. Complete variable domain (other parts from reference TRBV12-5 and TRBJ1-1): DARVTQTPRHKVTEMGQEVTMRCQPILGHNTVFWYRQTMMQGLELLAYFRNRAPLDDSGMPKDRFSAEMPDATLATLKIQPSEPRDSAVYFCASARNTEAFFGQGTRLTVV.